The 16 T cell receptor beta chains given below trace back to one sample, sequenced in a study of blood T cell repertoires in COVID-19. TCRdb keeps only in-frame clones here, not all; method: immunoSEQ multiplex PCR. The sample shows 87,000 or so clones, about 83% of them seen only once. Sequencing used peripheral blood. The receptors stem from a woman in her 70s with acute or convalescent COVID-19.

The rearrangement joins TRBV30 to TRBJ1-5; D not resolved. Trimming left V 0 bases short and J 2 bases short, with 5 bases between. The CDR3 loop spans 13 amino acids. The germline V gene has CDR1 GTSNPN and CDR2 SVGIG (reference sequence). CDR3 nucleotides: TGTGCCTGGAGTGTTAGCGGCAATCAGCCCCAGCATTTT. It yields the protein CAWSVSGNQPQHF.

The chain links TRBV15 to TRBJ1-1; maybe TRBD1 (5 bases). CDR3 length: 13 residues. The germline V and J ends were trimmed by 1 base and 14 bases, with 17 bases remaining between them. Germline values: CDR1 LNHNV, CDR2 YYDKDF (reference sequence). The CDR3 protein is CATSRAYLERQFF. The CDR3, as DNA: TGTGCCACCAGCAGAGCTTACCTTGAACGACAGTTCTTT.

The rearrangement uses TRBV6-5 and TRBJ2-7; a possible D gene is TRBD1 (6 bases). CDR1 MNHEY and CDR2 SVGAGI come from the germline V gene. The CDR3 length is 13 residues. V lost 4 bases, J lost 2 bases, and 9 bases lay in between. CDR3 DNA: TGTGCCAGCAGTTCGGACAGAACCTACGAGCAGTACTTC. Its translation is CASSSDRTYEQYF.

The chain carries TRBV18 and TRBJ1-6; D gene ambiguous. The CDR3 totals 12 residues. The ends were cut back, 3 bases at V and 6 bases at J, with 3 bases in the middle. Germline V CDR1 and CDR2: KGHSH, LQKENI. In DNA form, the CDR3 reads TGTGCCAGCTCACCGAGTAATTCACCCCTCCACTTT. It translates to CASSPSNSPLHF.

This clone was observed a handful of times. The CDR3 region has the DNA TGTGCCAGTAGTCTCCGCCGGACAGAAAACTACGAGCAGTACTTC. Its translation is CASSLRRTENYEQYF. The V and J genes are TRBV19 and TRBJ2-7; a weak D match, TRBD1 (6 bases). Germline values: CDR1 LNHDA, CDR2 SQIVND (reference sequence). This CDR3 is 15 amino acids long. The V end lost 5 bases, the J end lost 3 bases, and 17 bases lay between the germline ends. The full variable domain, with the rest looked up from reference TRBV19 and TRBJ2-7, is DGGITQSPKYLFRKEGQNVTLSCEQNLNHDAMYWYRQDPGQGLRLIYYSQIVNDFQKGDIAEGYSVSREKKESFPLTVTSAQKNPTAFYLCASSLRRTENYEQYFGPGTRLTVT.

V gene TRBV28 combines with J gene TRBJ1-3; 9 bases match TRBD1. The CDR3 extends over 17 amino acids. Germline V gene data show CDR1 as MDHEN and CDR2 as SYDVKM. The ends lost 3 bases at V and 0 bases at J; junction bases unmatched: 6. This CDR3 reads CASSFPRQGDSGNTIYF. CDR3 nucleotide sequence: TGTGCCAGCAGTTTCCCCCGACAGGGGGACTCTGGAAACACCATATATTTT.

The chain links TRBV15 to TRBJ1-1; tentative D call: TRBD1 (6 bases). The CDR3 contains 15 residues. V was pared by 4 bases and J by 0 bases, with 12 bases between. CDR1 is LNHNV, CDR2 YYDKDF, per germline (reference sequence). This CDR3 reads CATSTPQGMNTEAFF. DNA for the CDR3: TGTGCCACCAGCACCCCCCAGGGGATGAACACTGAAGCTTTCTTT.

The J gene is TRBJ2-5, the V gene TRBV6-6, with 9 bases fitting TRBD2. This CDR3 is built from 15 residues. The germline V gene has CDR1 MNHNY and CDR2 SVGAGI (reference sequence). Trimming at V came to 1 base and at J to 0 bases, leaving 0 bases not matched to a gene. The CDR3 DNA reads as TGTGCCAGCAGTTACTTAGCGGGGGACCAAGAGACCCAGTACTTC. It yields the protein CASSYLAGDQETQYF.

The gene calls are TRBV19 and TRBJ2-7, with D possibly TRBD1 on 6 matching bases. The CDR3 sequence is 13 residues long. Germline V lookup: CDR1 LNHDA, CDR2 SQIVND (reference sequence). Trimming removed 7 bases from V and 2 bases from J, with 12 bases in between. CDR3 nucleotides: TGTGCCAGTACCCCGGGACAAACCTACGAGCAGTACTTC. Protein sequence: CASTPGQTYEQYF.

The chain couples TRBV12-5 to TRBJ2-1; D might be TRBD2 (6 bases). Trimming took off 4 bases at V and 0 bases at J, with 7 bases between the two ends. The germline gives CDR1 LGHNT, CDR2 FRNRAP. The CDR3 covers 14 residues. The CDR3 protein is CASGWGLSYNEQFF. As DNA, the CDR3 is TGTGCTAGTGGTTGGGGACTCTCCTACAATGAGCAGTTCTTC.

This chain links TRBV20-1 with TRBJ2-7; unclear D gene. Trimming took off 1 base at V and 3 bases at J, with 4 bases between the two ends. Germline CDR1 and CDR2: DFQATT and SNEGSKA (reference sequence). The CDR3 sequence is 11 residues long. The CDR3 reads CSARVDYEQYF. The CDR3 DNA follows: TGCAGTGCTAGAGTAGACTACGAGCAGTACTTC.

The J gene is TRBJ1-5, the V gene TRBV27; D might be TRBD1 (6 bases). The germline V gene has CDR1 MNHEY and CDR2 SMNVEV (reference sequence). The CDR3 runs 13 residues. V gave up 3 bases and J gave up 7 bases, with 10 bases separating them. CDR3 amino acids: CASSLAGGQPQHF. The CDR3 coding sequence is TGTGCCAGCAGTTTGGCGGGGGGCCAGCCCCAGCATTTT.

The V gene is TRBV5-6, the J gene TRBJ1-5, with 8 bases aligning to TRBD1. The CDR3 is 14 residues long. Trimming cost V 3 bases and J 7 bases; bases outside gene matches: 6. CDR1 SGHDT and CDR2 YYEEEE come from the germline V gene. For the CDR3, the DNA is TGTGCCAGCAGCTCGACAGGGGACACGCAGCCCCAGCATTTT. Translated, it gives CASSSTGDTQPQHF.

V is TRBV4-1 and J is TRBJ2-7, with D unclear. Germline V gene sequence: CDR1 MGHRA, CDR2 YSYEKL. V was clipped by 0 bases and J by 1 base, with 16 bases between them. There are 17 residues in the CDR3. The CDR3 is CASSQELGVSPSYEQYF. The CDR3 DNA sequence: TGCGCCAGCAGCCAAGAGTTGGGCGTCTCTCCTTCCTACGAGCAGTACTTC.

V usage is TRBV6-5 and J usage is TRBJ2-2; TRBD1 agrees at 7 bases. J was trimmed by 3 bases and V by 8 bases; bases with no gene match: 6. The CDR3 loop spans 14 amino acids. Germline CDR1 MNHEY, CDR2 SVGAGI. The CDR3 nucleotides read TGTGCCAGCCGGACAGGAATCGACACCGGGGAGCTGTTTTTT. Encoded protein: CASRTGIDTGELFF.

Points on this clone: One junction end disagrees with the germline gene, perhaps due to a read error. The chain uses TRBV7-7 and TRBJ2-3; 8 bases align to TRBD2. CDR3 length: 14 residues. Germline CDR1 reads SSHAT; CDR2 reads FNYEAQ (reference sequence). The CDR3 loop reads CASSSGGDIDTQYF. Here the CDR3 DNA reads TGTGCTAGCAGCAGCGGGGGAGACATAGATACGCAGTATTTT.